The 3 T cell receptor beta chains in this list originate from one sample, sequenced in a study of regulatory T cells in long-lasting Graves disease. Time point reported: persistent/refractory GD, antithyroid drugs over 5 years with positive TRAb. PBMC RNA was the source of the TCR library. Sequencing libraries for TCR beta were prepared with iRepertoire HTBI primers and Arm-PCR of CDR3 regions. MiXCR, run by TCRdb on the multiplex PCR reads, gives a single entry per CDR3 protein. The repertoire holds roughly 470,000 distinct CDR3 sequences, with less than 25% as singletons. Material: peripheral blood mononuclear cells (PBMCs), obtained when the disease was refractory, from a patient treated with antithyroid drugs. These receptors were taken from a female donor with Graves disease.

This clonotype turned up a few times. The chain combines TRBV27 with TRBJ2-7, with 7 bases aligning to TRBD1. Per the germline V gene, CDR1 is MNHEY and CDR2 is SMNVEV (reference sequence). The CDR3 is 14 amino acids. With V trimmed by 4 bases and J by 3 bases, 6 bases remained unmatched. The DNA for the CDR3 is TGTGCCAGCAGTTCCGGACAGGTGAACTACGAGCAGTACTTC. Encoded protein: CASSSGQVNYEQYF.

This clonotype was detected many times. The CDR3 nucleotides read TGCGCCAGCAGCTTGGCGGACAGGGGGCTGAATTCACCCCTCCACTTT. It yields the protein CASSLADRGLNSPLHF. V is TRBV5-1 and J is TRBJ1-6; 11 bases match TRBD1. Germline trimming cut 0 bases from V and 7 bases from J; bases unmatched to any gene: 3. The CDR3 extends over 16 amino acids. CDR1 is SGHRS, CDR2 YFSETQ, per germline.

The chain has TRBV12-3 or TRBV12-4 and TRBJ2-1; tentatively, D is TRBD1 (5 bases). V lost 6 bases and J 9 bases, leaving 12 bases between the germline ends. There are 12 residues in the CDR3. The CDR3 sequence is CASSLPRGEQFF. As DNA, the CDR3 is TGTGCCAGCAGCCTCCCAAGGGGTGAGCAGTTCTTC.